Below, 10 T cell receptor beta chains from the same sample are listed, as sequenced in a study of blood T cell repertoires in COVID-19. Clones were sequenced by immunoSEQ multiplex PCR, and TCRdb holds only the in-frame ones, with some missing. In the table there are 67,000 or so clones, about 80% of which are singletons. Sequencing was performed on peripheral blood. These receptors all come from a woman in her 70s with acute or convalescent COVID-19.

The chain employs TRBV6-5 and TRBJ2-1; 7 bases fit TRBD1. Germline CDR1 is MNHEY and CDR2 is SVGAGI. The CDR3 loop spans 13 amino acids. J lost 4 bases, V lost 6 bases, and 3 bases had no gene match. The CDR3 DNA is TGTGCCAGCAGGGGGGACAGTTACAATGAGCAGTTCTTC. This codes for CASRGDSYNEQFF.

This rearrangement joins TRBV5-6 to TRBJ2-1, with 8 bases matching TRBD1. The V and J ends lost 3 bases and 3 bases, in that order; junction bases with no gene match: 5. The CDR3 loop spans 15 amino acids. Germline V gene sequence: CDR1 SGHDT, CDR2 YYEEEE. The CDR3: CASSWGTGFYNEQFF. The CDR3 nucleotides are TGTGCCAGCAGCTGGGGGACAGGTTTCTACAATGAGCAGTTCTTC.

The CDR3 coding sequence is TGTGCCAGCAGCGGGGGAGGCACTGAAGCTTTCTTT. Its protein is CASSGGGTEAFF. V is TRBV7-8 and J is TRBJ1-1, with a possible D match to TRBD1 (5 bases). Trimming took off 5 bases at V and 4 bases at J, with 8 bases between the two ends. The CDR3 loop spans 12 amino acids. Looked up from germline, CDR1 is SGHVS and CDR2 is FQNEAQ.

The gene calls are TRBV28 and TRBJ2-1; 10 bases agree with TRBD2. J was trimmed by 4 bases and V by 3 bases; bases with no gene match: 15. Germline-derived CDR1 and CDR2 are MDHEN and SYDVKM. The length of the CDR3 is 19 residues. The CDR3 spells CASSLVLAGVESIYNEQFF. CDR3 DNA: TGTGCCAGCAGTTTGGTTCTAGCGGGAGTAGAATCCATTTACAATGAGCAGTTCTTC.

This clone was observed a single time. CDR3 in amino acids: CASSYGQGRHSPLHF. The CDR3 coding sequence is TGTGCCAGCAGTTACGGACAGGGCCGTCATTCACCCCTCCACTTT. The chain joins TRBV28 to TRBJ1-6; 8 bases agree with TRBD1. The V gene end was trimmed by 4 bases and the J gene end by 8 bases; junction bases not matched to a gene: 7. Per the germline V gene, CDR1 is MDHEN and CDR2 is SYDVKM. The length of the CDR3 is 15 residues.

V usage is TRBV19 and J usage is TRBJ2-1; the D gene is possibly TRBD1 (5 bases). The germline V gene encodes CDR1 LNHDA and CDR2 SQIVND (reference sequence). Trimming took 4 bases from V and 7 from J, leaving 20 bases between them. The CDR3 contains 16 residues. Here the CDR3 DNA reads TGTGCCAGTAGTAGCCCAGGGCCTTGGGCAAATAATGAGCAGTTCTTC. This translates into CASSSPGPWANNEQFF.

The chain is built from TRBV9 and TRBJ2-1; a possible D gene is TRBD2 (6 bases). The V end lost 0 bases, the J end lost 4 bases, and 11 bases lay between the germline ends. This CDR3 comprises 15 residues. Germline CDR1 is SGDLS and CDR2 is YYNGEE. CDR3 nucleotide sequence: TGTGCCAGCAGCGTAGCGGGTAGCGGTTACAATGAGCAGTTCTTC. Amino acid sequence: CASSVAGSGYNEQFF.

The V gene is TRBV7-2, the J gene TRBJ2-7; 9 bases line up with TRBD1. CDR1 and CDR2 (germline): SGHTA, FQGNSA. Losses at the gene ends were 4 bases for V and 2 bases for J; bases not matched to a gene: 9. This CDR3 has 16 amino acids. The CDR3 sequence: CASSWNRDRDTYEQYF. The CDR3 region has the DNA TGTGCCAGCAGCTGGAACCGGGACAGGGATACCTACGAGCAGTACTTC.

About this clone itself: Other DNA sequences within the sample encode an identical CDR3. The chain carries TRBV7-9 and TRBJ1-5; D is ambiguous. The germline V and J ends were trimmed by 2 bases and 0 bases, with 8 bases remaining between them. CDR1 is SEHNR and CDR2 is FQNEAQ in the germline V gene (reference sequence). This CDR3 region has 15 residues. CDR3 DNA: TGTGCCAGCAGCTTATCGGGGAATAGCAATCAGCCCCAGCATTTT. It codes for CASSLSGNSNQPQHF.

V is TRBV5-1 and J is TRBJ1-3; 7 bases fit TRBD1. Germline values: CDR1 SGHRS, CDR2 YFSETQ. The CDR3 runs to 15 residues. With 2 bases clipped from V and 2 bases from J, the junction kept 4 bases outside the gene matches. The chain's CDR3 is CASSFNGQAGNTIYF. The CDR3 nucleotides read TGCGCCAGCAGCTTTAACGGACAGGCTGGAAACACCATATATTTT.